The 8 T cell receptor beta chains in this list originate from one sample, sequenced in a study of blood T cell repertoires in COVID-19. Some clones are missing from TCRdb's copy, which holds only in-frame ones; the method was immunoSEQ multiplex PCR. Among fewer than 400,000 clones, more than 75% were seen once, and the ten largest hold about 4%. Sequencing was done on a sample of PBMCs or T cells enriched from blood (not recorded which). Receptors were obtained from a man aged 25 to 40 who had recovered from COVID-19.

The chain joins TRBV19 to TRBJ2-5; TRBD1 aligns across 10 bases. The CDR3 consists of 16 residues. V gave up 5 bases and J gave up 5 bases; unmatched junction bases: 11. Per the germline V gene, CDR1 is LNHDA and CDR2 is SQIVND (reference sequence). DNA for the CDR3: TGTGCCAGTAGTCCCAACCGCGGGACAGGGGACGAGACCCAGTACTTC. Translation gives CASSPNRGTGDETQYF.

This clone occurred once. This rearrangement joins TRBV5-1 to TRBJ1-4; a weak D match, TRBD1 (5 bases). Germline assignment: CDR1 SGHRS and CDR2 YFSETQ. There are 13 residues in the CDR3. The germline V and J ends were trimmed by 7 bases and 7 bases, with 14 bases remaining between them. The CDR3 DNA reads as TGCGCCAGCTCCGTGGGGGAGGGTGAAAAACTGTTTTTT. Translating it yields CASSVGEGEKLFF.

Only a few counts were recorded for this clone. This chain links TRBV2 with TRBJ2-1; 7 bases map to TRBD2. The CDR3 is made up of 15 amino acids. V dropped 8 bases and J dropped 4; count of bases not matched to a gene: 11. Germline values: CDR1 SNHLY, CDR2 FYNNEI. CDR3 sequence: CASGGGGIVYNEQFF. DNA for the CDR3: TGTGCCAGCGGCGGCGGGGGAATCGTTTACAATGAGCAGTTCTTC.

The chain employs TRBV7-2 and TRBJ1-5; 7 bases are a match to TRBD1. Unmatched junction bases numbered 2, after V lost 4 bases and J lost 2 bases. The CDR3 has 14 residues. Germline-derived CDR1 and CDR2 are SGHTA and FQGNSA. CDR3 DNA sequence: TGTGCCAGCAGCTCCGGACAGGGCAATCAGCCCCAGCATTTT. It encodes CASSSGQGNQPQHF.

V and J are TRBV4-1 and TRBJ1-5; unclear D gene. V shed 0 bases and J shed 0 bases, with 9 bases lying between them. The germline CDR1 and CDR2 sequences are MGHRA and YSYEKL. This CDR3 comprises 16 residues. Written as DNA, the CDR3 is TGCGCCAGCAGCCAAGAACACCTTTATAGCAATCAGCCCCAGCATTTT. Its translation is CASSQEHLYSNQPQHF.

This clone was picked up a small number of times. This sequence joins TRBV15 and TRBJ1-1; D gene ambiguous. V dropped 0 bases and J dropped 5 bases, with 13 bases sitting between them. The CDR3 contains 15 residues. Per the germline V gene, CDR1 is LNHNV and CDR2 is YYDKDF (reference sequence). In DNA, the CDR3 is TGTGCCACCAGCAGAGAGAGGGCTTGGACGACTGAAGCTTTCTTT. Protein product: CATSRERAWTTEAFF.

The chain has TRBV4-1 and TRBJ2-5, with 7 positions matching TRBD2. The CDR3 runs to 16 residues. V lost 1 base and J lost 2; bases outside the gene matches: 7. Germline V CDR1 and CDR2: MGHRA, YSYEKL. The CDR3 region has the DNA TGCGCCAGCAGCCAAGCTGCGGGGGTTACTCAAGAGACCCAGTACTTC. Protein: CASSQAAGVTQETQYF.

CDR3 sequence: CATSDPSGQGNTGELFF. The DNA for the CDR3 is TGTGCCACCAGTGATCCGTCCGGACAGGGGAACACCGGGGAGCTGTTTTTT. The chain recombines TRBV24-1 with TRBJ2-2, with 8 bases matching TRBD1. V dropped 3 bases and J dropped 1; count of bases not matched to a gene: 6. There are 17 residues in the CDR3. Per germline, CDR1 KGHDR and CDR2 SFDVKD.